One T cell receptor beta chain is described in this entry. It was with a sample-barcoded 5' primer and a J-beta primer mix that a second PCR of about 6 to 12 cycles was run. TCRdb itself ran the 5' RACE reads through MiXCR, one entry per CDR3 protein. The table lists about 830,000 distinct CDR3 sequences, 58% of them singletons. These data belong to a study of blood T cells in healthy people across ages. Per the germline V gene, CDR1 is SGHTA and CDR2 is FQGNSA. This CDR3 has 15 residues. With 5 bases clipped from V and 3 bases from J, the junction kept 5 bases outside the gene matches. Sequenced input: blood. The chain is built from TRBV7-2 and TRBJ2-1, with 9 bases lining up with TRBD1. This receptor was identified in a young man in good health. The CDR3 sequence is CASSPDRGFYNEQFF. Written as DNA, the CDR3 is TGTGCCAGCAGCCCTGACAGGGGGTTCTACAATGAGCAGTTCTTC.